The 9 T cell receptor beta chains given below trace back to one sample, sequenced in a study of blood T cell repertoires in COVID-19 (dated by TCRdb to 2020 to 2022). The library was generated by the immunoSEQ multiplex PCR assay. TCRdb took over this immuneACCESS table, retaining in-frame rearrangements with V and J assigned. Such tables are incomplete; in checked studies, under half of the missing clones stem from an unresolved V gene, and the remainder is unexplained. This sample gives around 57,000 clones in total; more than 65% of them show up just once. The ten largest account for 5.5% of the sample. Source material: peripheral blood. The receptor source for this set is a woman in her seventies with acute or convalescent COVID-19.

The rearrangement uses TRBV2 and TRBJ1-6; D gene unclear. The CDR3 is made up of 15 amino acids. Germline loops: CDR1 SNHLY, CDR2 FYNNEI. Between the trimmed V and J ends, which lost 4 bases and 0 bases, there was a span of 7 bases. CDR3 in amino acids: CASSVGSSYNSPLHF. As DNA, the CDR3 is TGTGCCAGCAGTGTCGGGAGCTCCTATAATTCACCCCTCCACTTT.

V is TRBV18 and J is TRBJ2-1; D is perhaps TRBD1 (5 bases). The CDR3 is 16 amino acids. Trimming stripped 0 bases from V and 5 bases from J, with 14 bases between. Germline V lookup: CDR1 KGHSH, CDR2 LQKENI. In DNA form, the CDR3 reads TGTGCCAGCTCACCACCAGGGGCGCGTTATGACAATGAGCAGTTCTTC. The encoded protein is CASSPPGARYDNEQFF.

This chain uses TRBV5-1 with TRBJ1-3; perhaps TRBD1 as D (6 bases). The V end lost 2 bases, the J end lost 4 bases, and 10 bases lay between the germline ends. From germline, CDR1 is SGHRS and CDR2 YFSETQ. This CDR3 has 14 amino acids. CDR3 protein: CASSLSGHGNTIYF. As DNA, the CDR3 is TGCGCCAGCAGCTTATCGGGACACGGAAACACCATATATTTT.

The V call is TRBV20-1, the J call TRBJ2-7, with D maybe TRBD1 (6 bases). Germline CDR1 reads DFQATT; CDR2 reads SNEGSKA (reference sequence). The CDR3 covers 11 residues. The V and J ends lost 5 bases and 6 bases respectively, with 11 bases between them. CDR3 DNA sequence: TGCAGTGCTCAGACAGGACTCGAGCAGTACTTC. It codes for CSAQTGLEQYF.

The chain couples TRBV3-1 (or the pseudogene TRBV3-2) to TRBJ1-2; unclear D gene. Germline V gives CDR1 LGHDT, CDR2 YNNKEL (reference sequence). CDR3 length: 12 amino acids. V was cut by 2 bases and J by 10 bases, with 11 bases left in between. CDR3 bases: TGTGCCAGCAGCCAATCACCAGGTTCCTACACCTTC. This codes for CASSQSPGSYTF.

This clone appeared a single time. The V and J genes are TRBV24-1 and TRBJ2-2, with a tentative D call TRBD2 (6 bases). Germline assignment: CDR1 KGHDR and CDR2 SFDVKD. Trimming removed 3 bases at V and 8 bases at J, with 15 bases between. The CDR3 runs 15 residues. CDR3 sequence reads: CATSDTGRRAGELFF. The CDR3 bases are TGTGCCACCAGTGATACGGGACGGAGGGCAGGGGAGCTGTTTTTT.

The V gene is TRBV27, the J gene TRBJ2-3; 8 bases are a match to TRBD2. CDR3 length: 15 residues. Germline V gives CDR1 MNHEY, CDR2 SMNVEV (reference sequence). The ends lost 2 bases at V and 4 bases at J; junction bases unmatched: 5. This CDR3 is CASSLRGGLADTQYF. The CDR3 region has the DNA TGTGCCAGCAGTTTACGGGGGGGGCTGGCAGATACGCAGTATTTT.

This clone appeared a few times. This chain links TRBV19 with TRBJ1-2; possible D gene TRBD1, 6 bases. V lost 3 bases and J lost 0, with 14 bases in between. CDR1 is LNHDA, CDR2 SQIVND, per germline (reference sequence). This CDR3 has 16 residues. The CDR3 loop reads CASSIPVGASNYGYTF. CDR3 coding DNA: TGTGCCAGTAGTATCCCGGTGGGGGCCTCTAACTATGGCTACACCTTC. Full variable domain (missing parts from reference TRBV19 and TRBJ1-2): DGGITQSPKYLFRKEGQNVTLSCEQNLNHDAMYWYRQDPGQGLRLIYYSQIVNDFQKGDIAEGYSVSREKKESFPLTVTSAQKNPTAFYLCASSIPVGASNYGYTFGSGTRLTVV.

The chain carries TRBV7-6 and TRBJ2-1; D is perhaps TRBD2 (7 bases). V was trimmed by 3 bases and J by 7 bases, leaving 10 bases between them. CDR3 length: 13 amino acids. Germline V gene sequence: CDR1 SGHVS, CDR2 FNYEAQ. CDR3 sequence: CASSFGGLNEQFF. CDR3 coding DNA: TGTGCCAGCAGCTTCGGGGGGCTGAATGAGCAGTTCTTC.